A selection of T cell receptor beta chains follows, all from one sample in a study of vaccination and CD4 T cells after COVID-19. A single record per CDR3 protein comes from TCRdb applying MiXCR to the PCR reads. This table has 20,000 to 25,000 distinct CDR3 sequences, roughly 44% appearing once. Their antigens are not known. The sample was CD4+ T cells from blood, cultured in vitro, taken before SARS-CoV-2 vaccination. The receptors here all came from a human donor who received a COVID-19 vaccine. Each CDR3 is given with its conserved first and last residue. Each record gives: clone size, J gene, V gene, CDR3 protein. Size is omitted from some rows. Given values are once, few, many or a class for expanded clones.

clone size: .
J gene: TRBJ2-6
V gene: TRBV11-2
CDR3 protein: CASSSGPNSGANVLTF

clone size: .
J gene: TRBJ1-2
V gene: TRBV12-3/TRBV12-4
CDR3 protein: CASSRTGTRYGYTF

clone size: .
J gene: TRBJ1-1
V gene: TRBV27
CDR3 protein: CASSARERNTEAFF

clone size: .
J gene: TRBJ1-6
V gene: TRBV15
CDR3 protein: CATSRGPGNSPLHF

clone size: .
J gene: TRBJ2-2
V gene: TRBV24-1
CDR3 protein: CATSDLQSEGTGELFF

clone size: few
J gene: TRBJ2-7
V gene: TRBV20-1
CDR3 protein: CSAGQGVYEQYF

clone size: .
J gene: TRBJ1-2
V gene: TRBV7-9
CDR3 protein: CASSFVGAEPGYGYTF

clone size: few
J gene: TRBJ1-2
V gene: TRBV20-1
CDR3 protein: CSAAGTPKGDYGYTF

clone size: .
J gene: TRBJ2-3
V gene: TRBV7-6
CDR3 protein: CASSLSRTDTQYF

clone size: .
J gene: TRBJ1-2
V gene: TRBV5-8
CDR3 protein: CASSFLRIQGGYGYTF

clone size: .
J gene: TRBJ1-2
V gene: TRBV21-1
CDR3 protein: CASSKKRDRGGGYTF

clone size: .
J gene: TRBJ2-2
V gene: TRBV12-3/TRBV12-4
CDR3 protein: CASGKTGGAGGVAGELFF

clone size: .
J gene: TRBJ2-1
V gene: TRBV19
CDR3 protein: CASQGGGGAGEQFF

clone size: few
J gene: TRBJ2-3
V gene: TRBV6-2/TRBV6-3
CDR3 protein: CAGGQGPDTQYF

clone size: few
J gene: TRBJ2-3
V gene: TRBV20-1
CDR3 protein: CSALTSGGAADTQYF

clone size: .
J gene: TRBJ2-2
V gene: TRBV5-4
CDR3 protein: CASSSGLADTGELFF

clone size: .
J gene: TRBJ1-5
V gene: TRBV30
CDR3 protein: CAWSVGDTNQPQHF

clone size: .
J gene: TRBJ2-2
V gene: TRBV7-6
CDR3 protein: CASSPDRVFGGELFF

clone size: .
J gene: TRBJ1-5
V gene: TRBV6-1
CDR3 protein: CATTLYSDGQEISPQHF

clone size: few
J gene: TRBJ1-6
V gene: TRBV6-1
CDR3 protein: CASSAEGQGNSPLHF

clone size: .
J gene: TRBJ1-2
V gene: TRBV15
CDR3 protein: CATSRDPQIRNYGYTF

clone size: .
J gene: TRBJ2-1
V gene: TRBV11-3
CDR3 protein: CASSPGQGIADEQFF

clone size: .
J gene: TRBJ1-1
V gene: TRBV5-1
CDR3 protein: CASSLNTMNTEAFF

clone size: .
J gene: TRBJ1-5
V gene: TRBV12-3/TRBV12-4
CDR3 protein: CASSFEQGRNQPQHF

clone size: .
J gene: TRBJ1-3
V gene: TRBV7-2
CDR3 protein: CASSLAPGGAGNTIYF

clone size: .
J gene: TRBJ2-6
V gene: TRBV5-5
CDR3 protein: CASSLRQGSSGANVLTF

clone size: .
J gene: TRBJ1-2
V gene: TRBV7-6
CDR3 protein: CASSSSEPGPSNYGYTF